One and the same sample provided the 26 T cell receptor beta chains below, sequenced in a study of T cell changes during pregnancy in multiple sclerosis. The method was immunoSEQ multiplex PCR; TCRdb's version includes in-frame clones alone and lacks a portion of them. The sample consists of 39,000 or so clones, 90% to 95% of them appearing once. The sample here was CD8+ T cells from peripheral blood mononuclear cells, taken in the third trimester of pregnancy. The receptor set was obtained from a female donor with multiple sclerosis, enrolled in a pregnancy study.

CDR3 residues: CASSIGGEQFF. In DNA, the CDR3 is TGTGCCAGTAGTATCGGGGGGGAGCAGTTCTTC. The rearrangement links TRBV19 to TRBJ2-1, with 7 nucleotides matching TRBD2. V shed 3 bases and J 10 bases; nucleotides not matched to a gene: 0. The germline CDR1 and CDR2 sequences are LNHDA and SQIVND (reference sequence). The CDR3 loop spans 11 amino acids.

The chain couples TRBV28 to TRBJ2-5, with D maybe TRBD2 (6 bases). The CDR3 extends over 16 amino acids. Germline assignment: CDR1 MDHEN and CDR2 SYDVKM. Trimming stripped 5 bases from V and 2 bases from J, with 18 bases between. Here the CDR3 DNA reads TGTGCCAGCAGTGCCCTTGGGAGGATTGCGCAAGAGACCCAGTACTTC. Amino acids: CASSALGRIAQETQYF.

This sequence joins TRBV19 and TRBJ2-1; weak D call: TRBD2 (6 bases). CDR3 size: 14 residues. Germline loops: CDR1 LNHDA, CDR2 SQIVND (reference sequence). The V end was cut by 5 bases, the J end by 1 base, with 9 bases between. CDR3 DNA sequence: TGTGCCAGTAGTCTGGGAGGATCCTACAATGAGCAGTTCTTC. It translates to CASSLGGSYNEQFF.

This sequence joins TRBV5-6 and TRBJ2-3; 7 bases are a match to TRBD2. This CDR3 spans 17 amino acids. In germline, CDR1 is SGHDT, CDR2 YYEEEE. J lost 2 bases, V lost 2 bases, and 11 bases had no gene match. The CDR3 nucleotides read TGTGCCAGCAGCTTAACTGGGGCTAGCGGATACACAGATACGCAGTATTTT. Amino acid sequence: CASSLTGASGYTDTQYF.

V and J are TRBV6-5 and TRBJ2-1; D unclear. The CDR3 is 13 amino acids. The germline V gene has CDR1 MNHEY and CDR2 SVGAGI. The V and J ends lost 3 bases and 4 bases respectively, with 7 bases between them. CDR3 amino acids: CASSYQLYNEQFF. The CDR3 DNA sequence: TGTGCCAGCAGTTATCAACTATACAATGAGCAGTTCTTC.

The chain joins TRBV19 to TRBJ2-7, with D perhaps TRBD2 (5 bases). Germline V lookup: CDR1 LNHDA, CDR2 SQIVND (reference sequence). V was clipped by 1 base and J by 4 bases, with 8 bases between them. This CDR3 comprises 13 residues. CDR3 nucleotide sequence: TGTGCCAGTAGTATAGGACTACAGTACGAGCAGTACTTC. Its translation is CASSIGLQYEQYF.

The gene calls are TRBV7-9 and TRBJ2-1, with D hard to call. Trimming removed 7 bases at V and 0 bases at J, with 7 bases between. The germline gives CDR1 SEHNR, CDR2 FQNEAQ (reference sequence). The CDR3 consists of 13 residues. For the CDR3, the DNA is TGTGCCAGCACCCCAGGCTCCTACAATGAGCAGTTCTTC. Translation gives CASTPGSYNEQFF.

The chain carries TRBV27 and TRBJ2-5; 10 bases are a match to TRBD2. CDR3 length equals 16 residues. V shed 5 bases, J shed 5 bases, and the junction held 11 bases outside the gene matches. The germline V gene has CDR1 MNHEY and CDR2 SMNVEV (reference sequence). The CDR3 spells CASSPHPSGRAETQYF. In DNA form, the CDR3 reads TGTGCCAGCAGTCCTCACCCTAGCGGGAGAGCGGAGACCCAGTACTTC.

The V call is TRBV7-2, the J call TRBJ2-1; a possible D gene is TRBD2 (6 bases). The germline V gene has CDR1 SGHTA and CDR2 FQGNSA. This CDR3 contains 16 residues. Trimming left V 5 bases short and J 0 bases short, with 14 bases between. The CDR3 DNA reads as TGTGCCAGCAGCCCATGGAGGGAATCCTCCTACAATGAGCAGTTCTTC. Its protein is CASSPWRESSYNEQFF.

The V and J genes are TRBV5-6 and TRBJ2-1, with D perhaps TRBD1 (6 bases). The CDR3 totals 13 residues. Trimming shortened V by 4 bases and J by 6 bases, and 11 bases separated the two germline ends. From germline, CDR1 is SGHDT and CDR2 YYEEEE. CDR3 in amino acids: CASSLGQSNEQFF. The CDR3 region has the DNA TGTGCCAGCAGCCTTGGACAGTCCAATGAGCAGTTCTTC.

The V gene is TRBV7-3, the J gene TRBJ2-1; 7 bases line up with TRBD2. J gave up 6 bases and V 1 base, and 12 bases lay outside the gene matches. Germline V CDR1 and CDR2: SGHTA, FQGTGA. This CDR3 is 17 amino acids long. The CDR3: CASSLSPLSERGNEQFF. In nucleotides, the CDR3 is TGTGCCAGCAGCTTAAGCCCCCTCTCCGAGCGGGGCAATGAGCAGTTCTTC.

V usage is TRBV29-1 and J usage is TRBJ1-1; D call uncertain. Germline V gives CDR1 SQVTM, CDR2 ANQGSEA. The CDR3 is 13 amino acids. Between the trimmed V and J ends, which lost 6 bases and 4 bases, there was a span of 15 bases. The CDR3 spells CSVTAGEGTEAFF. The CDR3 nucleotides read TGCAGCGTAACGGCAGGTGAGGGCACTGAAGCTTTCTTT. The entire variable domain, with the rest obtained from reference TRBV29-1 and TRBJ1-1, is as follows: SAVISQKPSRDICQRGTSLTIQCQVDSQVTMMFWYRQQPGQSLTLIATANQGSEATYESGFVIDKFPISRPNLTFSTLTVSNMSPEDSSIYLCSVTAGEGTEAFFGQGTRLTVV.

This chain links TRBV6-1 with TRBJ1-4; maybe TRBD1 (6 bases). Germline-derived CDR1 and CDR2 are MNHNS and SASEGT. The V end lost 1 base, the J end lost 7 bases, and 13 bases lay between the germline ends. The CDR3 loop spans 15 amino acids. CDR3 sequence: CASSEVRQDPEKLFF. The CDR3 nucleotides are TGTGCCAGCAGTGAAGTTAGACAGGACCCTGAAAAACTGTTTTTT.

Only one count was recorded for this clone. The rearrangement links TRBV4-1 to TRBJ1-5; 7 nucleotides align to TRBD1. Germline V gene lookup returns CDR1 MGHRA and CDR2 YSYEKL. Germline trimming cut 3 bases from V and 4 bases from J; bases unmatched to any gene: 3. The CDR3 has 14 amino acids. The CDR3 spells CASSHGTENQPQHF. The DNA for the CDR3 is TGCGCCAGCAGCCACGGGACAGAAAATCAGCCCCAGCATTTT.

In its sample, this clone ranks as medium-sized. The chain couples TRBV7-3 to TRBJ1-1; a weak D match, TRBD1 (5 bases). V was clipped by 5 bases and J by 5 bases, with 12 bases between them. CDR3 length: 13 residues. The germline gives CDR1 SGHTA, CDR2 FQGTGA. The CDR3 nucleotides read TGTGCCAGCAGCCGCGTCGGGGGGACTGAAGCTTTCTTT. Protein sequence: CASSRVGGTEAFF.

The genes are TRBV10-3 and TRBJ2-7; 12 bases line up with TRBD2. Germline trimming cut 8 bases from V and 5 bases from J; bases unmatched to any gene: 7. Germline CDR1 reads ENHRY; CDR2 reads SYGVKD. This CDR3 contains 14 residues. The CDR3 loop reads CAIRPGLAGHEQYF. CDR3 in DNA: TGTGCCATCCGACCGGGACTAGCGGGCCACGAGCAGTACTTC.

J is TRBJ2-1 and V is TRBV2; 7 nucleotides agree with TRBD1. The CDR3 runs to 13 residues. Trimming at V came to 10 bases and at J to 2 bases, leaving 5 bases not matched to a gene. Germline V gene sequence: CDR1 SNHLY, CDR2 FYNNEI. The DNA for the CDR3 is TGTGCCACCCCGGGACAGACCTACAATGAGCAGTTCTTC. It encodes CATPGQTYNEQFF.

CDR3 residues: CSVEGRASHYGYTF. The CDR3 DNA reads as TGCAGCGTTGAAGGCAGGGCTTCACACTATGGCTACACCTTC. V usage is TRBV29-1 and J usage is TRBJ1-2, with D possibly being TRBD1 (5 bases). Germline V gene sequence: CDR1 SQVTM, CDR2 ANQGSEA. The CDR3 totals 14 residues. Trimming pared 1 base from V and 3 bases from J, leaving 12 bases between.

The chain couples TRBV19 to TRBJ1-3, with D perhaps TRBD1 (6 bases). Trimming removed 3 bases from V and 1 base from J, with 10 bases in between. The CDR3 is 15 residues long. The germline V gene has CDR1 LNHDA and CDR2 SQIVND (reference sequence). The CDR3 DNA reads as TGTGCCAGTAGTATTACAGGGTCTTCTGGAAACACCATATATTTT. Its protein is CASSITGSSGNTIYF. The variable domain in full, with the rest retrieved from reference TRBV19 and TRBJ1-3, is DGGITQSPKYLFRKEGQNVTLSCEQNLNHDAMYWYRQDPGQGLRLIYYSQIVNDFQKGDIAEGYSVSREKKESFPLTVTSAQKNPTAFYLCASSITGSSGNTIYFGEGSWLTVV.

The CDR3 spells CASSPGGGQGVNEQYF. DNA for the CDR3: TGTGCCAGCAGCCCGGGGGGCGGACAGGGGGTTAACGAGCAGTACTTC. J is TRBJ2-7 and V is TRBV7-3; TRBD1 agrees at 10 bases. The CDR3 consists of 16 residues. CDR1 SGHTA and CDR2 FQGTGA come from the germline V gene. V shed 5 bases, J shed 5 bases, and the junction held 12 bases outside the gene matches. Full variable domain (rest looked up from reference TRBV7-3 and TRBJ2-7): GAGVSQTPSNKVTEKGKYVELRCDPISGHTALYWYRQSLGQGPEFLIYFQGTGAADDSGLPNDRFFAVRPEGSVSTLKIQRTERGDSAVYLCASSPGGGQGVNEQYFGPGTRLTVT.

The table lists this clone with a count of one. This chain links TRBV27 with TRBJ2-1; D is possibly TRBD2 (5 bases). V lost 8 bases, J lost 0 bases, and 11 bases lay in between. CDR3 length: 14 residues. CDR1 is MNHEY and CDR2 is SMNVEV in the germline V gene (reference sequence). CDR3 residues: CASRTPSSYNEQFF. CDR3 DNA: TGTGCCAGCCGGACTCCGAGCTCCTACAATGAGCAGTTCTTC.

Here the CDR3 DNA reads TGTGCCAGTAGTATTCTCAGGGCCACTGAAGCTTTCTTT. This codes for CASSILRATEAFF. This chain connects TRBV19 to TRBJ1-1, with D possibly matching TRBD1 (5 bases). V lost 3 bases and J lost 4, with 9 bases in between. The germline V gene has CDR1 LNHDA and CDR2 SQIVND (reference sequence). The CDR3 covers 13 residues.

V and J are TRBV5-1 and TRBJ2-7; 10 bases line up with TRBD2. Germline V lookup: CDR1 SGHRS, CDR2 YFSETQ. V shed 0 bases, J shed 1 base, and the junction held 10 bases outside the gene matches. The CDR3 sequence is 18 residues long. The CDR3 region is CASSLVLAGGLQSYEQYF. CDR3 in DNA: TGCGCCAGCAGCTTGGTCTTAGCGGGAGGCCTGCAGTCCTACGAGCAGTACTTC. The complete variable domain, with remaining parts taken from reference TRBV5-1 and TRBJ2-7, reads KAGVTQTPRYLIKTRGQQVTLSCSPISGHRSVSWYQQTPGQGLQFLFEYFSETQRNKGNFPGRFSGRQFSNSRSEMNVSTLELGDSALYLCASSLVLAGGLQSYEQYFGPGTRLTVT.

V gene TRBV7-9 combines with J gene TRBJ1-1, with TRBD1 matching over 7 bases. This CDR3 is 13 amino acids long. Germline assignment: CDR1 SEHNR and CDR2 FQNEAQ (reference sequence). The J segment lost 8 bases and the V segment lost 5 bases, leaving 8 bases of the junction unmatched. The CDR3 region has the DNA TGTGCCAGCAGCGGCCAGGGGGGCAAAGAAGCTTTCTTT. It encodes CASSGQGGKEAFF.

The chain uses TRBV28 and TRBJ2-2, with D maybe TRBD2 (6 bases). Per germline, CDR1 MDHEN and CDR2 SYDVKM. Trimming stripped 2 bases from V and 3 bases from J, with 19 bases between. This CDR3 spans 18 amino acids. The CDR3 protein is CASSLPNGWRDYTGELFF. The CDR3 DNA follows: TGTGCCAGCAGTTTACCAAACGGCTGGCGGGACTACACCGGGGAGCTGTTTTTT.

In this sample, this clone turned up once. This chain uses TRBV28 with TRBJ1-1; D not certain. V gave up 3 bases and J gave up 0 bases, with 11 bases separating them. Germline values: CDR1 MDHEN, CDR2 SYDVKM. There are 15 residues in the CDR3. The CDR3 region is CASSFEVPLNTEAFF. CDR3 sequence (DNA): TGTGCCAGCAGTTTTGAGGTCCCTCTGAACACTGAAGCTTTCTTT.